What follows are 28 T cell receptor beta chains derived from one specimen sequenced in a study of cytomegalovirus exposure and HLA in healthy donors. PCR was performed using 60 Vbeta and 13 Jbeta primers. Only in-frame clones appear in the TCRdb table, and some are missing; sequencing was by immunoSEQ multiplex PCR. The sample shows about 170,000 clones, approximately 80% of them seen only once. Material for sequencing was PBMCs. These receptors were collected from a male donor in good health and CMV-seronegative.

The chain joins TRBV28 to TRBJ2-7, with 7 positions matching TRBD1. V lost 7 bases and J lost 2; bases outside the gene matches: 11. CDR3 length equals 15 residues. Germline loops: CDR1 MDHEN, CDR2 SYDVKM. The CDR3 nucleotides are TGTGCCAGCATCCCGGCCGGGACAGTAGCCTACGAGCAGTACTTC. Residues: CASIPAGTVAYEQYF.

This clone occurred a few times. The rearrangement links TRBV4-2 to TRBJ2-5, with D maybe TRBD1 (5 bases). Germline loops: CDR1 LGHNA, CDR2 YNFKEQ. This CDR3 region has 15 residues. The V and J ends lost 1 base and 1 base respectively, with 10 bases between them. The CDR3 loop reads CASSQVVGVQETQYF. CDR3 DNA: TGTGCCAGCAGCCAAGTGGTAGGGGTCCAAGAGACCCAGTACTTC.

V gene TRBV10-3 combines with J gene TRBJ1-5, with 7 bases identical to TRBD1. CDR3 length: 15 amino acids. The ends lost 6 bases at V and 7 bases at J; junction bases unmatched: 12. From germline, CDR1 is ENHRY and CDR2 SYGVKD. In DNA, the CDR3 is TGTGCCATCAGGTCCGGGACAGAGGCCAGCCAGCCCCAGCATTTT. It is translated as CAIRSGTEASQPQHF.

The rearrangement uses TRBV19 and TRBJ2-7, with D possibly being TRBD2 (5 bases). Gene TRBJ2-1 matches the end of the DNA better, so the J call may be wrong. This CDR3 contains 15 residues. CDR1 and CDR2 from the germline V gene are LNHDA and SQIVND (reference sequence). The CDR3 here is CASNLPGGLYNEQFF. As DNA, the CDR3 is TGTGCCAGTAATCTCCCAGGAGGCCTCTACAATGAGCAGTTCTTC.

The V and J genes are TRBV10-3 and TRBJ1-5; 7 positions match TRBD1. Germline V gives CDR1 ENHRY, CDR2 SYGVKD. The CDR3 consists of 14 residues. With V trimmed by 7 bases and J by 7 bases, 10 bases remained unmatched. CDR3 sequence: CAINDRVERQPQHF. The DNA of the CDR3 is TGTGCCATCAACGACAGGGTTGAGAGGCAGCCCCAGCATTTT.

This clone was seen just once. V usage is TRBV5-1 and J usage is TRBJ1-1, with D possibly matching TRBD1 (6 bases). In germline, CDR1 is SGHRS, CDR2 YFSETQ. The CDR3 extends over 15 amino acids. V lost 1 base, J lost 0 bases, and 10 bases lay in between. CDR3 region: CASSLTGQMNTEAFF. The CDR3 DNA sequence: TGCGCCAGCAGCTTGACCGGACAGATGAACACTGAAGCTTTCTTT.

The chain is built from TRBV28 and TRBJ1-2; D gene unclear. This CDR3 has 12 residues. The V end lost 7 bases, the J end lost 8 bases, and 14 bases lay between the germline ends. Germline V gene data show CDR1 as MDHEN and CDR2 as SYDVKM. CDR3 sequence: CASTGPGGGYTF. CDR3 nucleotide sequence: TGTGCCAGCACCGGGCCCGGAGGGGGCTACACCTTC.

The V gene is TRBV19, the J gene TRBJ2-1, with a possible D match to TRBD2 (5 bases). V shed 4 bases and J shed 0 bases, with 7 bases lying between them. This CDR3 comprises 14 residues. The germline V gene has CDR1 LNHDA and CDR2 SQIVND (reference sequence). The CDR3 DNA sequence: TGTGCCAGTAGTAACCGGGACTCCTACAATGAGCAGTTCTTC. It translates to CASSNRDSYNEQFF.

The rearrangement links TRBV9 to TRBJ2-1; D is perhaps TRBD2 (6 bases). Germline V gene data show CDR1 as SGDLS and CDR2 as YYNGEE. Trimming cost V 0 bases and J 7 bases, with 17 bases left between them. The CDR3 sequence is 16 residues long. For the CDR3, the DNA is TGTGCCAGCAGCGTAGCTGTTGGAGGGCCAGGGAATGAGCAGTTCTTC. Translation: CASSVAVGGPGNEQFF.

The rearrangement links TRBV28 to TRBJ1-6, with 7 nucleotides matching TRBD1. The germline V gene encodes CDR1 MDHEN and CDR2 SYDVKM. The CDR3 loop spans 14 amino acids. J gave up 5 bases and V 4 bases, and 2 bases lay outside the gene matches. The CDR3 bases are TGTGCCAGCAGTTCGACAGGGAATAATTCACCCCTCCACTTT. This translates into CASSSTGNNSPLHF.

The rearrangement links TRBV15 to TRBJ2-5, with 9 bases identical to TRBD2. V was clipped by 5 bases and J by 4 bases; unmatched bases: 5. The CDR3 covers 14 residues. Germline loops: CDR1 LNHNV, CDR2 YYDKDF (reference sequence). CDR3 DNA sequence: TGTGCCACCAGCTTAGCGGGGGTTCGAGAGACCCAGTACTTC. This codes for CATSLAGVRETQYF. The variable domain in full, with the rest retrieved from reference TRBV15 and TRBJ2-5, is DAMVIQNPRYQVTQFGKPVTLSCSQTLNHNVMYWYQQKSSQAPKLLFHYYDKDFNNEADTPDNFQSRRPNTSFCFLDIRSPGLGDTAMYLCATSLAGVRETQYFGPGTRLLVL.

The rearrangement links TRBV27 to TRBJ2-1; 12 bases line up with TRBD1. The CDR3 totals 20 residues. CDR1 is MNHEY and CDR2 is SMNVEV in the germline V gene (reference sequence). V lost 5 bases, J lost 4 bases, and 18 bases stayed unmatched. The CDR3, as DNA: TGTGCCAGCAGTCTCTACCGGGACAGGGGGCTTTTAGGGGCGTACAATGAGCAGTTCTTC. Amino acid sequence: CASSLYRDRGLLGAYNEQFF.

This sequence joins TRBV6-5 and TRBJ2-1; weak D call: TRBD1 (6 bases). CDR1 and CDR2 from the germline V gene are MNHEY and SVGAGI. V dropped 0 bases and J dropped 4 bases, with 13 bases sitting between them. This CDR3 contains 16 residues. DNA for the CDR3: TGTGCCAGCAGTTACTCCCCAGGGGTTGGGTACAATGAGCAGTTCTTC. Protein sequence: CASSYSPGVGYNEQFF.

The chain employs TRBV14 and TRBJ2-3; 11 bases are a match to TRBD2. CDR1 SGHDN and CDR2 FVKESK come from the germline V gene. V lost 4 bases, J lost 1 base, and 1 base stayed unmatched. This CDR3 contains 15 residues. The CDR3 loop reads CASSLLAGGTDTQYF. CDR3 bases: TGTGCCAGCAGCCTACTAGCGGGGGGCACAGATACGCAGTATTTT.

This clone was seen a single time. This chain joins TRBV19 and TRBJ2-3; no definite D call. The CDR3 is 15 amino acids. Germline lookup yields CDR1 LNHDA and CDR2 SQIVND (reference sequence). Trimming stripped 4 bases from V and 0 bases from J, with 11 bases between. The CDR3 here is CASSTTDTSTDTQYF. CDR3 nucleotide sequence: TGTGCCAGTAGTACCACAGATACTAGCACAGATACGCAGTATTTT.

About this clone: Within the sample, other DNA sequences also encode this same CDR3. The CDR3 DNA follows: TGTGCCAGTAGTATAGTGGCAGGGGGAGAGACCCAGTACTTC. Translated, it gives CASSIVAGGETQYF. This chain connects TRBV19 to TRBJ2-5; 7 bases agree with TRBD1. CDR3 length equals 14 residues. With 1 base clipped from V and 4 bases from J, the junction kept 3 bases outside the gene matches. Germline V gives CDR1 LNHDA, CDR2 SQIVND (reference sequence).

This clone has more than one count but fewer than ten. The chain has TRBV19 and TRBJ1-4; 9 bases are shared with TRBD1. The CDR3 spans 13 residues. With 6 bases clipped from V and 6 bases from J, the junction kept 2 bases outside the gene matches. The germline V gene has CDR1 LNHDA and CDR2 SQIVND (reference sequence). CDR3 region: CASRDRGDEKLFF. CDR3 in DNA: TGTGCCAGTAGGGACAGGGGAGATGAAAAACTGTTTTTT.

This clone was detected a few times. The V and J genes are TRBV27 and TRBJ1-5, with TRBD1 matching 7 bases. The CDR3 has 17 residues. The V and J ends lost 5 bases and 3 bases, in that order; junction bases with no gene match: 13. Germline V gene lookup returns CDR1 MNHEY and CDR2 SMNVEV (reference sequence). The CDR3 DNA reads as TGTGCCAGCAGTCCAGACAGGGTATGGGAGGCCAATCAGCCCCAGCATTTT. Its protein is CASSPDRVWEANQPQHF.

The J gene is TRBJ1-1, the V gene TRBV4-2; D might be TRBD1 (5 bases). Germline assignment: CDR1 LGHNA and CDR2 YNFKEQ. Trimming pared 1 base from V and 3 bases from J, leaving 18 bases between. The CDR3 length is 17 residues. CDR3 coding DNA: TGTGCCAGCAGCCAAGTCCCGCGGGGACCGGGAGACACTGAAGCTTTCTTT. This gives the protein CASSQVPRGPGDTEAFF.

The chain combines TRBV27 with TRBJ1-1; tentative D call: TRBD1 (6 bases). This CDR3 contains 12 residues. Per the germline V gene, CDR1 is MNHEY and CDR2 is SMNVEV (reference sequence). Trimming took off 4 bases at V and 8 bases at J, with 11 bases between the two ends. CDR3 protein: CASSSLGTEAFF. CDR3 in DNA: TGTGCCAGCAGTTCCCTCGGGACAGAAGCTTTCTTT.

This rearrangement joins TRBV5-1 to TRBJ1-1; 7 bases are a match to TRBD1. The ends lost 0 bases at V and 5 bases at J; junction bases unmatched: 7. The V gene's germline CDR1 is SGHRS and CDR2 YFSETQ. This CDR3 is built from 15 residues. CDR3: CASSLESGGFTEAFF. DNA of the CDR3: TGCGCCAGCAGCTTGGAGTCAGGGGGTTTTACTGAAGCTTTCTTT.

CDR3 loop: CASSQEPQGGNTIYF. The CDR3 DNA reads as TGCGCCAGCAGCCAAGAACCTCAGGGAGGAAACACCATATATTTT. This chain joins TRBV4-3 and TRBJ1-3, with D possibly matching TRBD1 (5 bases). This CDR3 has 15 amino acids. Germline lookup yields CDR1 LGHNA and CDR2 YSLEER. Trimming pared 0 bases from V and 4 bases from J, leaving 10 bases between.

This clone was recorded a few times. CDR3 sequence reads: CASSQEVQSTEAFF. CDR3 sequence (DNA): TGTGCCAGCAGCCAAGAGGTTCAGTCCACTGAAGCTTTCTTT. This sequence joins TRBV14 and TRBJ1-1; the D is unclear. Trimming took 0 bases from V and 4 from J, leaving 9 bases between them. The length of the CDR3 is 14 residues. Germline CDR1 and CDR2: SGHDN and FVKESK.

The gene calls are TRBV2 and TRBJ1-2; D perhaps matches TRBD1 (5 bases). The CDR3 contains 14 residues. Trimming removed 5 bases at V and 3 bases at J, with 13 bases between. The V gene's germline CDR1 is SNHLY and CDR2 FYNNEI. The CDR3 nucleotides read TGTGCCAGCAGTCAGGGCCAGGCGGACTATGGCTACACCTTC. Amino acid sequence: CASSQGQADYGYTF.

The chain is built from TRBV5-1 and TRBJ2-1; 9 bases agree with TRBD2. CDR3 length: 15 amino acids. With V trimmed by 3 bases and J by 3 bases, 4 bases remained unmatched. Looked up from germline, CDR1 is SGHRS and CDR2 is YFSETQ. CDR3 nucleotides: TGCGCCAGCAGCTCCGGACTAGCGCTCTACAATGAGCAGTTCTTC. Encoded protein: CASSSGLALYNEQFF.

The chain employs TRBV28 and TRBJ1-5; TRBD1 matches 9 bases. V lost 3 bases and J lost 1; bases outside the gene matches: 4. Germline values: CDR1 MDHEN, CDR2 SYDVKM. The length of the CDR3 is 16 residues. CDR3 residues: CASSFRGQGSNQPQHF. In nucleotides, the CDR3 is TGTGCCAGCAGTTTCAGGGGACAGGGAAGCAATCAGCCCCAGCATTTT. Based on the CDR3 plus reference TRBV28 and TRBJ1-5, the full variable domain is DVKVTQSSRYLVKRTGEKVFLECVQDMDHENMFWYRQDPGLGLRLIYFSYDVKMKEKGDIPEGYSVSREKKERFSLILESASTNQTSMYLCASSFRGQGSNQPQHFGDGTRLSIL.

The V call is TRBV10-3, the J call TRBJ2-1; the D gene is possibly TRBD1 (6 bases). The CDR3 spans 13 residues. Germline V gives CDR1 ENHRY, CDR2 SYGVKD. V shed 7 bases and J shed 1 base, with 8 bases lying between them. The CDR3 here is CAITRGSYNEQFF. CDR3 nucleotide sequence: TGTGCCATCACTAGGGGGTCCTACAATGAGCAGTTCTTC.

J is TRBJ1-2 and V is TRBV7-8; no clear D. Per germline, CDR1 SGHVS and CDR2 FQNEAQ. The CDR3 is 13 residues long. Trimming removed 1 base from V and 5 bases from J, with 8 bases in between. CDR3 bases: TGTGCCAGCAGCTTAGGTGAGAGGTATGGCTACACCTTC. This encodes CASSLGERYGYTF.